Following are 14 T cell receptor beta chains from one sample sequenced in a study of technical replicates of blood from a few donors. Some clones are missing from TCRdb's copy, which holds only in-frame ones; the method was immunoSEQ multiplex PCR. The data show around 84,000 clones, less than 98% seen once. Material for sequencing was T cells isolated from PBMCs. These receptors were taken from a human donor in good health.

V gene TRBV27 combines with J gene TRBJ1-2, with D maybe TRBD1 (5 bases). V lost 5 bases, J lost 6 bases, and 10 bases lay in between. In germline, CDR1 is MNHEY, CDR2 SMNVEV (reference sequence). The CDR3 length is 12 residues. The CDR3 sequence: CASSQQGNGYTF. DNA for the CDR3: TGTGCCAGCAGTCAGCAGGGCAATGGCTACACCTTC.

CDR3 in amino acids: CASSQDLAGRQFF. Here the CDR3 DNA reads TGCGCCAGCAGCCAAGATCTAGCGGGGAGGCAGTTCTTC. The chain has TRBV4-1 and TRBJ2-1, with 9 bases fitting TRBD2. V shed 0 bases and J 12 bases; nucleotides not matched to a gene: 3. This CDR3 has 13 amino acids. The germline CDR1 and CDR2 sequences are MGHRA and YSYEKL.

The rearrangement joins TRBV27 to TRBJ2-5; D not resolved. The CDR3 length is 16 residues. With 0 bases removed from V and 3 bases from J, the gap between germline ends came to 14 bases. The germline CDR1 and CDR2 sequences are MNHEY and SMNVEV (reference sequence). The CDR3 nucleotides read TGTGCCAGCAGTTTATCAGGCGAGACACGAGAAGAGACCCAGTACTTC. Translating gives CASSLSGETREETQYF.

The chain recombines TRBV5-4 with TRBJ2-1; 8 nucleotides agree with TRBD1. Trimming cost V 4 bases and J 8 bases; bases outside gene matches: 8. CDR1 is SGHNT, CDR2 YYREEE, per germline (reference sequence). This CDR3 is 14 amino acids long. The CDR3 region has the DNA TGTGCCAGCAGCCCATGGACAGGGACGGATGAGCAGTTCTTC. It is translated as CASSPWTGTDEQFF.

This chain links TRBV2 with TRBJ2-4; 8 bases align to TRBD1. Germline V gene lookup returns CDR1 SNHLY and CDR2 FYNNEI. The CDR3 sequence is 14 residues long. J lost 0 bases, V lost 6 bases, and 1 base had no gene match. The DNA of the CDR3 is TGTGCCAGCAGCAGGGGGCTAGCCAAAAACATTCAGTACTTC. It specifies CASSRGLAKNIQYF.

The genes are TRBV5-1 and TRBJ2-5; weak D call: TRBD1 (8 bases). The CDR3 covers 14 residues. Per the germline V gene, CDR1 is SGHRS and CDR2 is YFSETQ. Deletions cut 7 bases from V and 5 bases from J, with 18 bases between. Written as DNA, the CDR3 is TGCGCCAGCGCAAGACAGGGGAGGGAGGAGACCCAGTACTTC. Its protein is CASARQGREETQYF.

The chain is built from TRBV5-1 and TRBJ1-1; perhaps TRBD1 as D (6 bases). Germline CDR1 and CDR2: SGHRS and YFSETQ. The CDR3 is 13 residues long. Trimming took off 7 bases at V and 0 bases at J, with 10 bases between the two ends. CDR3 nucleotides: TGCGCCAGCTCGGACAGACTGAACACTGAAGCTTTCTTT. Its translation is CASSDRLNTEAFF.

This clone was seen once. The rearrangement joins TRBV7-9 to TRBJ1-1; tentative D call: TRBD1 (5 bases). The V gene lost 6 bases and the J gene lost 3 bases, with 11 bases spanning the gap. Per germline, CDR1 SEHNR and CDR2 FQNEAQ (reference sequence). This CDR3 is built from 13 residues. The CDR3 spells CASRRPGDTEAFF. CDR3 in DNA: TGTGCCAGCAGGCGTCCGGGGGACACTGAAGCTTTCTTT.

This chain connects TRBV9 to TRBJ2-4; D not resolved. V gave up 3 bases and J gave up 9 bases, with 7 bases separating them. The CDR3 totals 11 residues. In germline, CDR1 is SGDLS, CDR2 YYNGEE. CDR3 bases: TGTGCCAGCAGCGGGTCAGGCATTCAGTACTTC. This gives the protein CASSGSGIQYF.

CDR3 bases: TGTGCCAGCTCACGTAGCTCCCCCGCGGGGGCCAAAAACATTCAGTACTTC. It specifies CASSRSSPAGAKNIQYF. This chain connects TRBV18 to TRBJ2-4; maybe TRBD2 (6 bases). This CDR3 contains 17 residues. V was shortened by 4 bases and J by 1 base, with 17 bases between the two germline ends. The germline gives CDR1 KGHSH, CDR2 LQKENI. The full variable domain, completed using reference TRBV18 and TRBJ2-4, is NAGVMQNPRHLVRRRGQEARLRCSPMKGHSHVYWYRQLPEEGLKFMVYLQKENIIDESGMPKERFSAEFPKEGPSILRIQQVVRGDSAAYFCASSRSSPAGAKNIQYFGAGTRLSVL.

A note on this clone: A junction boundary mismatches the germline segment, possibly from a read error. The rearrangement uses TRBV7-9 and TRBJ1-5; weak D call: TRBD1 (6 bases). The CDR3 has 15 amino acids. Germline values: CDR1 SEHNR, CDR2 FQNEAQ (reference sequence). The CDR3 protein is CVSSSGTGPNQPQHF. The CDR3 nucleotides read TGTGTCAGCAGCTCTGGCACAGGGCCCAATCAGCCCCAGCATTTT.

The CDR3 loop reads CASTPLGQSTEQYF. CDR3 nucleotides: TGTGCCAGCACACCTCTGGGACAGAGCACTGAGCAGTACTTC. The V and J genes are TRBV6-6 and TRBJ2-7, with 7 nucleotides matching TRBD1. Germline-derived CDR1 and CDR2 are MNHNY and SVGAGI (reference sequence). The CDR3 length is 14 residues. With V trimmed by 7 bases and J by 7 bases, 13 bases remained unmatched.

This clone was seen only a few times. The chain couples TRBV4-2 to TRBJ2-2, with 7 bases aligning to TRBD2. This CDR3 contains 18 residues. Germline V lookup: CDR1 LGHNA, CDR2 YNFKEQ. The V and J ends lost 0 bases and 3 bases, in that order; junction bases with no gene match: 10. The CDR3 nucleotides are TGTGCCAGCAGCCAAGATTCGACCGCGGGGGATCACACCGGGGAGCTGTTTTTT. It codes for CASSQDSTAGDHTGELFF.

The chain is built from TRBV19 and TRBJ2-2; 11 bases are shared with TRBD1. The CDR3 is made up of 15 amino acids. Germline loops: CDR1 LNHDA, CDR2 SQIVND (reference sequence). V lost 6 bases and J lost 4; bases outside the gene matches: 4. CDR3 residues: CASSPGTGGTGELFF. The DNA of the CDR3 is TGTGCCAGTAGCCCCGGGACAGGGGGCACCGGGGAGCTGTTTTTT. Supplemented by reference TRBV19 and TRBJ2-2, the full variable domain reads DGGITQSPKYLFRKEGQNVTLSCEQNLNHDAMYWYRQDPGQGLRLIYYSQIVNDFQKGDIAEGYSVSREKKESFPLTVTSAQKNPTAFYLCASSPGTGGTGELFFGEGSRLTVL.